One sample yielded the 28 T cell receptor beta chains listed below, sequenced in a study of blood T cell repertoires in COVID-19. Only in-frame clones appear in the TCRdb table, and some are missing; sequencing was by immunoSEQ multiplex PCR. The repertoire consists of more than 110,000 clones, with 85% occurring once and the leading ten covering around 2.9%. Source material: peripheral blood. All receptors derive from a man aged 45-60 years with acute or convalescent COVID-19.

This chain uses TRBV30 with TRBJ1-2, with D perhaps TRBD1 (5 bases). The CDR3 length is 12 residues. CDR1 and CDR2 from the germline V gene are GTSNPN and SVGIG (reference sequence). The V and J ends lost 4 bases and 7 bases respectively, with 13 bases between them. The DNA of the CDR3 is TGTGCCTGGAATATTGGGGCTGGTGGCTACACCTTC. Encoded protein: CAWNIGAGGYTF.

This clone has just one count. The V and J genes are TRBV28 and TRBJ1-1, with 8 positions matching TRBD1. V shed 6 bases, J shed 0 bases, and the junction held 12 bases outside the gene matches. The CDR3 contains 17 residues. The germline CDR1 and CDR2 sequences are MDHEN and SYDVKM. The CDR3: CASSIWTGYGVNTEAFF. The CDR3 region has the DNA TGTGCCAGCAGCATTTGGACAGGGTATGGCGTGAACACTGAAGCTTTCTTT.

The chain uses TRBV18 and TRBJ1-3; 7 bases fit TRBD1. Unmatched junction bases numbered 6, after V lost 3 bases and J lost 4 bases. The CDR3 is 15 residues long. Per the germline V gene, CDR1 is KGHSH and CDR2 is LQKENI. CDR3 protein: CASSPDREWGNTIYF. The CDR3 bases are TGTGCCAGCTCACCCGACAGGGAATGGGGAAACACCATATATTTT.

V usage is TRBV11-2 and J usage is TRBJ2-5; tentatively, D is TRBD1 (5 bases). Between the trimmed V and J ends, which lost 1 base and 5 bases, there was a span of 14 bases. Germline assignment: CDR1 SGHAT and CDR2 FQNNGV. This CDR3 is built from 15 residues. The CDR3 here is CASSLGWGLRETQYF. In DNA form, the CDR3 reads TGTGCCAGCAGCTTAGGTTGGGGCTTAAGGGAGACCCAGTACTTC.

The chain recombines TRBV6-5 with TRBJ2-5, with TRBD2 identical over 9 bases. The junction had 3 bases not matched to a gene; V was cut back by 6 bases and J by 4 bases. In germline, CDR1 is MNHEY, CDR2 SVGAGI. The length of the CDR3 is 13 residues. The CDR3 region is CASRSLAGETQYF. For the CDR3, the DNA is TGTGCCAGCAGATCACTAGCGGGAGAGACCCAGTACTTC.

The V call is TRBV7-3, the J call TRBJ2-7; D perhaps matches TRBD2 (7 bases). There are 15 residues in the CDR3. Trimming removed 5 bases from V and 2 bases from J, with 16 bases in between. The germline gives CDR1 SGHTA, CDR2 FQGTGA. The chain's CDR3 is CASSPGGLFPYEQYF. Written as DNA, the CDR3 is TGTGCCAGCAGCCCGGGGGGCCTTTTCCCCTACGAGCAGTACTTC.

This chain links TRBV10-1 with TRBJ2-3, with D unresolved. The CDR3 spans 14 residues. V was clipped by 0 bases and J by 7 bases, with 11 bases between them. Germline-derived CDR1 and CDR2 are WNHNN and SYGVQD (reference sequence). This chain's CDR3 is CASSESIAANTQYF. The CDR3, as DNA: TGCGCCAGCAGTGAGTCAATAGCCGCGAATACGCAGTATTTT.

J is TRBJ2-1 and V is TRBV5-1; TRBD2 agrees at 7 bases. V gave up 3 bases and J gave up 6 bases; unmatched junction bases: 9. The CDR3 loop spans 15 amino acids. Looked up from germline, CDR1 is SGHRS and CDR2 is YFSETQ. The CDR3 loop reads CASSYHAGDFNEQFF. In DNA, the CDR3 is TGCGCCAGCAGCTACCACGCGGGGGACTTCAATGAGCAGTTCTTC.

J is TRBJ2-1 and V is TRBV21-1; the table assigns TRBD2, which was not confirmed against the DNA. TRBV21-1 is designated a pseudogene. The CDR3 is 16 amino acids. The CDR3 DNA follows: TGTGCCAGCAGCAAAGAGGGAGCGGAGGTCTACAATGAGCAGTTCTTC. Encoded protein: CASSKEGAEVYNEQFF.

The chain combines TRBV3-1 (or the pseudogene TRBV3-2) with TRBJ1-2; 7 nucleotides line up with TRBD1. The CDR3 totals 17 residues. J lost 6 bases, V lost 0 bases, and 13 bases had no gene match. Germline loops: CDR1 LGHDT, CDR2 YNNKEL (reference sequence). Here the CDR3 DNA reads TGTGCCAGCAGCCAAGATGGGGCGCGACAGGGAGAGGATGGCTACACCTTC. Encoded protein: CASSQDGARQGEDGYTF.

The V and J genes are TRBV4-2 and TRBJ2-7, with 8 nucleotides matching TRBD2. The CDR3 consists of 15 residues. Trimming cost V 0 bases and J 3 bases; bases outside gene matches: 4. Germline assignment: CDR1 LGHNA and CDR2 YNFKEQ. The CDR3 loop is CASSQEIAGNYEQYF. Here the CDR3 DNA reads TGTGCCAGCAGCCAAGAAATAGCGGGAAACTACGAGCAGTACTTC.

The table lists this clone with a few counts. The DNA for the CDR3 is TGTGCCAGCAGCCAAGATCTGTCGGGAGGTTCAGATACGCAGTATTTT. As protein: CASSQDLSGGSDTQYF. This chain links TRBV3-1 (or the pseudogene TRBV3-2) with TRBJ2-3, with 7 bases fitting TRBD2. The CDR3 spans 16 residues. V gave up 0 bases and J gave up 4 bases; unmatched junction bases: 7. The germline gives CDR1 LGHDT, CDR2 YNNKEL (reference sequence).

This clone has only one observation. The chain couples TRBV19 to TRBJ1-4, with 7 bases identical to TRBD1. From germline, CDR1 is LNHDA and CDR2 SQIVND (reference sequence). J gave up 8 bases and V 3 bases, and 3 bases lay outside the gene matches. The CDR3 covers 13 residues. The CDR3 sequence is CASSINRGEKLFF. The CDR3 DNA reads TGTGCCAGTAGTATTAACAGGGGCGAAAAACTGTTTTTT.

The chain uses TRBV19 and TRBJ2-1, with 8 nucleotides matching TRBD2. CDR1 is LNHDA, CDR2 SQIVND, per germline (reference sequence). Trimming took 2 bases from V and 4 from J; bases not matched to a gene: 4. CDR3 length: 15 amino acids. The DNA of the CDR3 is TGTGCCAGTAGTATAAGTAGCGGGACGTACAATGAGCAGTTCTTC. It encodes CASSISSGTYNEQFF.

This chain connects TRBV6-5 to TRBJ1-1, with unresolved D. There are 12 residues in the CDR3. The germline CDR1 and CDR2 sequences are MNHEY and SVGAGI. Trimming stripped 6 bases from V and 5 bases from J, with 10 bases between. CDR3 sequence: CASSLLTTEAFF. The CDR3 DNA is TGTGCCAGCAGCCTACTCACTACTGAAGCTTTCTTT.

The chain carries TRBV5-1 and TRBJ2-3, with 8 bases aligning to TRBD2. V shed 4 bases and J 2 bases; nucleotides not matched to a gene: 6. Germline V gene data show CDR1 as SGHRS and CDR2 as YFSETQ. This CDR3 is 15 amino acids long. The CDR3, as DNA: TGCGCCAGCAGCCAAATAGCGGGGAACACAGATACGCAGTATTTT. It is translated as CASSQIAGNTDTQYF.

This rearrangement joins TRBV5-1 to TRBJ2-4; 7 bases map to TRBD1. With 3 bases clipped from V and 7 bases from J, the junction kept 10 bases outside the gene matches. Per the germline V gene, CDR1 is SGHRS and CDR2 is YFSETQ. The CDR3 totals 15 residues. Here the CDR3 reads CASSSLGDRANIQYF. CDR3 sequence (DNA): TGCGCCAGCAGCTCCCTCGGAGACAGGGCCAACATTCAGTACTTC. The full variable domain, completed using reference TRBV5-1 and TRBJ2-4, is KAGVTQTPRYLIKTRGQQVTLSCSPISGHRSVSWYQQTPGQGLQFLFEYFSETQRNKGNFPGRFSGRQFSNSRSEMNVSTLELGDSALYLCASSSLGDRANIQYFGAGTRLSVL.

This clone occurred once. The V and J genes are TRBV11-3 and TRBJ2-7; 7 bases fit TRBD1. The J segment lost 3 bases and the V segment lost 2 bases, leaving 10 bases of the junction unmatched. The length of the CDR3 is 16 residues. Germline-derived CDR1 and CDR2 are SGHNT and YENEEA. The CDR3 sequence is CASSLFSGGTDYEQYF. Here the CDR3 DNA reads TGTGCCAGCAGCTTATTCTCAGGGGGAACGGACTACGAGCAGTACTTC.

The chain is built from TRBV5-6 and TRBJ2-3; the match to TRBD1 covers 10 bases. This CDR3 is built from 16 residues. V shed 4 bases, J shed 4 bases, and the junction held 9 bases outside the gene matches. Germline CDR1 SGHDT, CDR2 YYEEEE. Here the CDR3 reads CASSRDRGLWSDTQYF. CDR3 nucleotide sequence: TGTGCCAGCAGCCGTGACAGGGGGCTTTGGTCAGATACGCAGTATTTT.

The V gene is TRBV6-1, the J gene TRBJ1-4; tentative D call: TRBD1 (5 bases). Trimming stripped 1 base from V and 4 bases from J, with 10 bases between. Germline V lookup: CDR1 MNHNS, CDR2 SASEGT. The CDR3 is 15 amino acids. The CDR3 DNA follows: TGTGCCAGCAGTGAAGGCACAGGACGTAATGAAAAACTGTTTTTT. Amino acid sequence: CASSEGTGRNEKLFF.

This chain uses TRBV27 with TRBJ2-7, with 10 bases aligning to TRBD2. Germline V CDR1 and CDR2: MNHEY, SMNVEV (reference sequence). V dropped 3 bases and J dropped 4; count of bases not matched to a gene: 9. This CDR3 has 16 residues. The CDR3 sequence is CASSFAPGTSEYEQYF. DNA for the CDR3: TGTGCCAGCAGTTTTGCCCCCGGGACTAGCGAGTACGAGCAGTACTTC.

The V gene is TRBV11-3, the J gene TRBJ1-1; D is undetermined. The ends were cut back, 3 bases at V and 0 bases at J, with 11 bases in the middle. The CDR3 length is 15 residues. CDR1 is SGHNT and CDR2 is YENEEA in the germline V gene. DNA for the CDR3: TGTGCCAGCAGCTTTCGAGGGCGGATGAACACTGAAGCTTTCTTT. Amino acids: CASSFRGRMNTEAFF.

The chain recombines TRBV10-3 with TRBJ2-3; 9 bases are shared with TRBD1. Germline V gene lookup returns CDR1 ENHRY and CDR2 SYGVKD. The ends lost 6 bases at V and 0 bases at J; junction bases unmatched: 4. The CDR3 extends over 15 amino acids. The CDR3 DNA is TGTGCCATCAGCAAACAGGGGGCTAGCACAGATACGCAGTATTTT. It yields the protein CAISKQGASTDTQYF.

DNA of the CDR3: TGTGCCAGCGGTCCGGGCAGGAGGACGGGGGAGCAGTACTTC. Protein: CASGPGRRTGEQYF. J is TRBJ2-7 and V is TRBV28, with D perhaps matching TRBD2 (5 bases). The CDR3 sequence is 14 residues long. V lost 8 bases and J 7 bases, leaving 21 bases between the germline ends. CDR1 is MDHEN, CDR2 SYDVKM, per germline.

This clone was found once. This chain uses TRBV6-5 with TRBJ2-3; TRBD2 matches at 10 bases. V lost 0 bases, J lost 10 bases, and 10 bases stayed unmatched. CDR1 is MNHEY and CDR2 is SVGAGI in the germline V gene. The CDR3 length is 16 residues. The CDR3 here is CASSYSTSGPQAAQYF. Here the CDR3 DNA reads TGTGCCAGCAGTTACTCGACTAGCGGGCCCCAAGCTGCGCAGTATTTT.

This chain connects TRBV2 to TRBJ1-5; D may be TRBD1 (6 bases). The germline gives CDR1 SNHLY, CDR2 FYNNEI. The ends were cut back, 6 bases at V and 6 bases at J, with 15 bases in the middle. This CDR3 contains 14 residues. DNA of the CDR3: TGTGCCAGCAGCACGGCAGGGGCGGGTCAGCCCCAGCATTTT. Protein product: CASSTAGAGQPQHF. Filled out from reference TRBV2 and TRBJ1-5, the complete variable domain reads EPEVTQTPSHQVTQMGQEVILRCVPISNHLYFYWYRQILGQKVEFLVSFYNNEISEKSEIFDDQFSVERPDGSNFTLKIRSTKLEDSAMYFCASSTAGAGQPQHFGDGTRLSIL.

The chain carries TRBV7-2 and TRBJ2-2; the match to TRBD2 covers 7 bases. The CDR3 covers 12 residues. Germline CDR1 SGHTA, CDR2 FQGNSA. The trim removed 5 bases at V and 6 bases at J, leaving 0 bases unmatched. CDR3 bases: TGTGCCAGCAGCCGGGGGGCCGGGGAGCTGTTTTTT. Translating it yields CASSRGAGELFF.

This clone came up a few times. This chain links TRBV30 with TRBJ1-5, with 7 bases matching TRBD1. CDR1 and CDR2 from the germline V gene are GTSNPN and SVGIG (reference sequence). This CDR3 comprises 13 residues. CDR3: CAYGTDSNQPQHF. Written as DNA, the CDR3 is TGTGCATACGGGACAGATAGCAATCAGCCCCAGCATTTT.